The rows below give T cell receptor beta chains drawn from one sample of a study of T cells in Graves' hyperthyroidism and ophthalmopathy. TCRdb re-called the multiplex PCR reads with MiXCR, one entry per CDR3 protein. Among approximately 610,000 distinct CDR3 sequences listed, 14% to 15% were seen once. The sample comprised blood. These receptors were taken from a woman aged 40-49 years with Graves' ophthalmopathy. CDR3s leave out the opening cysteine and the closing phenylalanine or tryptophan. Expanded clones get a size class; other rows say once, few or many, or leave the size out.

abundance	len	j_gene	v_gene	CDR3aa
few	10	TRBJ2-7	TRBV12-5	AIASGVYEQY
few	11	TRBJ2-2	TRBV29-1	SVSTGVGGELF
many	13	TRBJ2-7	TRBV28	ASSTRDRALWEQY
.	10	TRBJ1-1	TRBV7-8	ASSSRSMEAF
few	11	TRBJ2-7	TRBV11-2	ASSPTEWYEQY
many	15	TRBJ1-1	TRBV11-2	ASSFLDYPRGNTEAF
.	15	TRBJ2-2	TRBV24-1	ATSGLAGVVDTGELF
few	14	TRBJ2-7	TRBV11-2	ASSHRQGALSYEQY
.	12	TRBJ2-5	TRBV19	ASSMTQYQETQY
many	11	TRBJ1-5	TRBV6-2/TRBV6-3	ASSPYSNQPQH
many	13	TRBJ2-6	TRBV11-1	ASSVQGAGANVLT
many	10	TRBJ2-7	TRBV20-1	SASSGTYEQY
many	13	TRBJ2-1	TRBV24-1	ATSEPRTSRNEQF
many	11	TRBJ1-2	TRBV6-2/TRBV6-3	ASLTTGGYGYT
.	14	TRBJ2-7	TRBV30	AWSVPLRGAVNEQY
many	15	TRBJ2-7	TRBV7-8	ASSPQKGGALPYEQY
.	11	TRBJ2-7	TRBV29-1	SVVRSYGGEQY
many	18	TRBJ2-7	TRBV6-2/TRBV6-3	ASSYRTRGRLAETAYEQY
many	12	TRBJ2-5	TRBV6-1	ASSEMSWQETQY
many	11	TRBJ1-5	TRBV10-3	AIQEGPNQPQH
.	10	TRBJ1-3	TRBV5-1	ASSASGDTIY
few	13	TRBJ2-7	TRBV14	ASSQDYQGGYEQY
many	15	TRBJ2-5	TRBV11-1	ASSRTLAGTLKETQY
many	16	TRBJ1-2	TRBV28	ASRTLRGQSIANYGYT
many	12	TRBJ1-1	TRBV28	ASSLRRTNTEAF
many	13	TRBJ1-1	TRBV12-5	ASGLPPFKNTEAF
many	13	TRBJ1-3	TRBV12-3/TRBV12-4	ASRADSSSGNTIY